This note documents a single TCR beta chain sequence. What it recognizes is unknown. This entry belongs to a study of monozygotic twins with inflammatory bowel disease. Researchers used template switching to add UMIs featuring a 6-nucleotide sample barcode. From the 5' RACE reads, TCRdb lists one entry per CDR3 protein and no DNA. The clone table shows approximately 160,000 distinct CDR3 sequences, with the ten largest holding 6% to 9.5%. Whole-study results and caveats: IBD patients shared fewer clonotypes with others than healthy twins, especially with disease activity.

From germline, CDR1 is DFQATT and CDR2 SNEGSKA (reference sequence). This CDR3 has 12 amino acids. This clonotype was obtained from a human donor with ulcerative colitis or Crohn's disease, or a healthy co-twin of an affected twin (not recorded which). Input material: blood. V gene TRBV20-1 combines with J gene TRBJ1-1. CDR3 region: CSVFRVNTEAFF.